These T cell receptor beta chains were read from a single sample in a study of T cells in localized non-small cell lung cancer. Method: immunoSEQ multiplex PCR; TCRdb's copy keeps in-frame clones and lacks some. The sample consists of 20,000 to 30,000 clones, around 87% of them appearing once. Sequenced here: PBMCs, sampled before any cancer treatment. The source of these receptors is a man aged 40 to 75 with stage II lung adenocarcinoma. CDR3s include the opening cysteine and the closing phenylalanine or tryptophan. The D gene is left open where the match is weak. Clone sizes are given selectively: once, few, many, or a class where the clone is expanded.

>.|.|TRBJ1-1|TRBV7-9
TGTGCCAGCAGCTCGACAGATAGGGTGGAGGGAAACACTGAAGCTTTCTTT
CASSSTDRVEGNTEAFF
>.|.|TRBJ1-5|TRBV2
TGTGCCAGCACCGAGGGTCGGATCCGGCCCCAGCATTTT
CASTEGRIRPQHF
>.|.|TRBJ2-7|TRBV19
TGTGCCAGTAGTATAGAAGGAAACAGCCTATCCCACTACGAGCAGTACTTC
CASSIEGNSLSHYEQYF
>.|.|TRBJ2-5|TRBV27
TGTGCCAGCAGTTATAATGGTGTAGGGGTAGTAGAGACCCAGTACTTC
CASSYNGVGVVETQYF
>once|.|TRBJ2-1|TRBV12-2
TGTGCAAGTCGCTTCGCCGGGATTCGTCGGAATGAGCAGTTCTTC
CASRFAGIRRNEQFF
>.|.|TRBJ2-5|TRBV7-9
TGTGCCAGCAGCTTTTACGGGAAAATTGACCAAGAGACCCAGTACTTC
CASSFYGKIDQETQYF
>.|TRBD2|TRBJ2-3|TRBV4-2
TGTGCCAGCAGCGCCCGGACTAGCGGGAGCACAGATACGCAGTATTTT
CASSARTSGSTDTQYF
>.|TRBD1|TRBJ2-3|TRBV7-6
TGTGCCAGCAGCTTAGGAAAGGGACAGGGGGCACGAAGCACAGATACGCAGTATTTT
CASSLGKGQGARSTDTQYF
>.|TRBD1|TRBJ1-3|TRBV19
TGTGCCAGTGGCCGGGACAGGGGAGCTGGAAACACCATATATTTT
CASGRDRGAGNTIYF
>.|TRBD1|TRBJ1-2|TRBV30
TGTGCCTGGAGTCCGGACAGGGTTTATGGCTACACCTTC
CAWSPDRVYGYTF
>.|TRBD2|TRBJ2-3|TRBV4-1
TGCGCCAGCAGCCAAGAGGATAAAGGGCTAGCGGGAGGCACAGATACGCAGTATTTT
CASSQEDKGLAGGTDTQYF
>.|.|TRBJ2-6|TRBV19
TGTGCCAGTAGTCCGGCCGCCTCTGGGGCCAACGTCCTGACTTTC
CASSPAASGANVLTF
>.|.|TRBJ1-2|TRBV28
TGTGCCAGCAGAGACGGGACAAATGATGGCTACACCTTC
CASRDGTNDGYTF
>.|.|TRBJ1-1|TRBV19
TGTGCGAGTAACGGGCCGGCGGGACTTGAGAGAGCTGAAGCTTTCTTT
CASNGPAGLERAEAFF
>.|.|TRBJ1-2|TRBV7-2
TGTGCCAGCAGCTTAGCGCTGGGGGATCGGAATGGCTACACCTTC
CASSLALGDRNGYTF